This T cell receptor beta chain is drawn from a study of shared clonotypes between healthy human individuals (dated by TCRdb to about 2020). Concerning the study at large: Three men and a couple of women, aged 18 to 49 years, made up the cohort. Blood TCR repertoires of about five healthy adults were deeply sequenced to estimate repertoire size and the extent of clonotype sharing between individuals. Libraries were prepared and TCR repertoires were sequenced by different laboratories using diverse techniques, in order to increase sequencing depth and limit assay-specific biases. Each donor's leukapheresis produced roughly between roughly 0.94 and 9.5 billion PBMCs. Per donor, three plates each were used for CD4 naive and CD4 memory, two for CD8 naive, and one for CD8 memory.

Results the study describes overall, beyond this receptor: Sampling was restricted to blood, and TCR repertoires in tissues likely differ from the TCR repertoires found in blood. Rarefaction of sorted-subset datasets indicated incomplete sequencing despite the large sequencing depth. Clonotypes shared by all four sorted-subset donors showed higher generation probabilities than non-shared clonotypes. Estimated clonotype richness was generally larger for naive than for memory subsets. Pairwise subsampling led to the expectation that sequencing depth would affect the degree of clonotype sharing among donors. Sharing across a few donors was observed for around 5% of naive CD4, under 4% of naive CD8, 2% to 2.5% of memory CD4, and roughly 0.4% of memory CD8 clonotypes. Because the study included only a small number of donors, the genetic and exposure-history diversity represented was limited.

Ends trimmed: V by 1 base, J by 3 bases; bases unmatched to a gene: 5. The CDR3 holds 15 amino acids from the cysteine to the phenylalanine. Just CDR3 DNA is preserved here, 45 bases in frame from base 1. Based on the germline V gene, the CDR1 and CDR2 sequences are MGHRA and YSYEKL. Using the deep immunoSEQ assay, TCR CDR3 regions were amplified from genomic DNA by multiplex PCR. Extracted genomic DNA from each cell subset was spread evenly across all wells of several immunoSEQ 96-well plates, with each plate serving as a replicate. Each replicate PCR for sorted subsets received about 0.2 ug genomic DNA, equal to about 29,000 T cell genomes. Purified libraries were quantified with a Qubit 3.0 fluorometer, sized on a Bioanalyzer 2100, and re-quantified with the KAPA Library Quantification kit. A separate single-read 150-cycle Illumina NextSeq 550 flow cell was used to sequence each immunoSEQ 96-well plate. The study's own analysis went as follows. The immunoSEQ output contained only junctional sequences without quality scores, so filtering could not match that applied to full-length reads. To assign V/J genes and CDR3, sequences were annotated using PyIR, a Python wrapper for IgBLAST v1.9, with IMGT germline references. Any read was removed if the V/J assignment was weak (E-value above 1e-6), the CDR3 was missing, or the read contained stop codons, out-of-frame junctions, or ambiguous translated residues. V3J clonotypes were defined by identical inferred V gene, J gene, and CDR3 amino acid sequence. Percentage overlap between repertoires was computed as shared unique clonotypes divided by the size of the smaller repertoire. RTK rarefaction, the Chao1 estimator, and Recon v2.1 estimates of unobserved clonotypes were used to assess repertoire richness. OLGA was used to compute generation probabilities for all TCRbeta clonotypes that the gDNA method yielded from a few donors. TCRdb retrieved this table from immuneACCESS and kept in-frame rearrangements only. Not all clones are present; in checked studies, unresolved V genes account for under half, and no reason is known for the remainder. D and trimming come from the DNA, and the V and J calls and clone size come from that table. The sample table shows roughly 1,500,000 clones, and nearly 99% are seen once. The ten largest clones capture about 0.42% of the sample.

The donors were healthy, HIV-negative adults who had no recently reported acute infections or vaccinations. Every donor was a Caucasian adult living in Nashville, Tennessee, USA. CD4+ T cells were enriched by magnetic negative selection; naive cells were then positively selected on CD45RA, and the negative fraction formed the memory subset. Blood was obtained by leukapheresis, after which PBMCs were separated by Ficoll-Histopaque density gradient centrifugation and cryopreserved in liquid nitrogen vapor phase. Purity and quantity of every magnetically sorted T cell population were checked by analytical flow cytometry. From each sorted fraction, genomic DNA was isolated and quantified by UV absorbance on a Nanodrop 2000c. To note about this clone: Its antigen is not yet known. There are no base qualities to consult, and no much larger clone falls within one base.

The source is a man between 25 and 39 years old in good health. Recombination connected TRBV4-1 to TRBJ2-7; 8 nucleotides in the junction match TRBD2. The specimen sequenced was naive CD4+ T cells sorted from blood. The intended sense of this specimen's cell subset or site label: CD45RA+ positively selected. The nucleotide sequence is TGCGCCAGCAGCCAAGTCATTAGCGGGAACTACGAGCAGTACTTC. It specifies CASSQVISGNYEQYF.